These 8 T cell receptor beta chains were all obtained from the same sample, sequenced in a study of circulating and synovial CD4+ cells in juvenile arthritis. The method was immunoSEQ multiplex PCR; TCRdb's version includes in-frame clones alone and lacks a portion of them. The table lists about 33,000 clones, nearly 95% of them singletons, with around 0.15% in the top ten. What was sequenced was CD4+ T cells from blood. The receptors here all came from a human donor with juvenile idiopathic arthritis.

The genes are TRBV19 and TRBJ2-3; no firm D call. V shed 5 bases and J shed 4 bases, with 7 bases lying between them. The CDR3 is 12 residues long. Germline-derived CDR1 and CDR2 are LNHDA and SQIVND (reference sequence). The CDR3 DNA is TGTGCCAGTAGTCCTCGGTCAGATACGCAGTATTTT. It encodes CASSPRSDTQYF.

The table lists this clone with a count of one. This sequence joins TRBV28 and TRBJ2-7; maybe TRBD2 (6 bases). The CDR3 runs 12 residues. Germline V gene data show CDR1 as MDHEN and CDR2 as SYDVKM. The V gene lost 9 bases and the J gene lost 8 bases, with 17 bases spanning the gap. As DNA, the CDR3 is TGTGCCAGTAAAAACCGGGGGTCACAGCAGTACTTC. It encodes CASKNRGSQQYF.

This chain joins TRBV7-2 and TRBJ2-1; D may be TRBD2 (5 bases). Germline V CDR1 and CDR2: SGHTA, FQGNSA. The CDR3 loop spans 13 amino acids. The V end was cut by 4 bases, the J end by 6 bases, with 10 bases between. Here the CDR3 reads CASSSGLLNEQFF. The CDR3 DNA is TGTGCCAGCAGCTCAGGACTTCTCAATGAGCAGTTCTTC.

The V call is TRBV5-6, the J call TRBJ2-3; 11 bases fit TRBD2. CDR3 length: 17 residues. J gave up 2 bases and V 1 base, and 6 bases lay outside the gene matches. CDR1 and CDR2 from the germline V gene are SGHDT and YYEEEE. The CDR3 region has the DNA TGTGCCAGCAGCTTGAAAGGGACTAGCGGTGCCACAGATACGCAGTATTTT. Protein: CASSLKGTSGATDTQYF.

The chain joins TRBV28 to TRBJ2-6; no reliable D call. The germline gives CDR1 MDHEN, CDR2 SYDVKM. V was pared by 7 bases and J by 0 bases, with 16 bases between. The CDR3 runs 17 residues. The CDR3 DNA reads as TGTGCCAGCAAGCCCCCCCGGCAGGCCTCTGGGGCCAACGTCCTGACTTTC. It encodes CASKPPRQASGANVLTF.

The rearrangement links TRBV9 to TRBJ2-3, with 12 bases identical to TRBD2. Looked up from germline, CDR1 is SGDLS and CDR2 is YYNGEE. V shed 0 bases, J shed 7 bases, and the junction held 12 bases outside the gene matches. The CDR3 spans 18 residues. The CDR3 nucleotides are TGTGCCAGCAGCGTAGCTCATGGGCTAGCGGGGGGGGGAAATACGCAGTATTTT. This gives the protein CASSVAHGLAGGGNTQYF.

This chain connects TRBV7-8 to TRBJ2-3; 7 nucleotides agree with TRBD2. The germline gives CDR1 SGHVS, CDR2 FQNEAQ. The CDR3 extends over 16 amino acids. Losses at the gene ends were 2 bases for V and 3 bases for J; bases not matched to a gene: 8. For the CDR3, the DNA is TGTGCCAGCAGCTTAATAGTGGGGGGGTCTACAGATACGCAGTATTTT. This codes for CASSLIVGGSTDTQYF. The full variable domain, completed using reference TRBV7-8 and TRBJ2-3, is GAGVSQSPRYKVAKRGQDVALRCDPISGHVSLFWYQQALGQGPEFLTYFQNEAQLDKSGLPSDRFFAERPEGSVSTLKIQRTQQEDSAVYLCASSLIVGGSTDTQYFGPGTRLTVL.

The chain uses TRBV28 and TRBJ1-5, with D possibly TRBD1 on 6 matching bases. CDR1 is MDHEN, CDR2 SYDVKM, per germline. Trimming shortened V by 3 bases and J by 6 bases, and 6 bases separated the two germline ends. The CDR3 is 12 amino acids. The CDR3 sequence: CASSLTGQPQHF. The CDR3 nucleotides read TGTGCCAGCAGTTTGACAGGTCAGCCCCAGCATTTT.